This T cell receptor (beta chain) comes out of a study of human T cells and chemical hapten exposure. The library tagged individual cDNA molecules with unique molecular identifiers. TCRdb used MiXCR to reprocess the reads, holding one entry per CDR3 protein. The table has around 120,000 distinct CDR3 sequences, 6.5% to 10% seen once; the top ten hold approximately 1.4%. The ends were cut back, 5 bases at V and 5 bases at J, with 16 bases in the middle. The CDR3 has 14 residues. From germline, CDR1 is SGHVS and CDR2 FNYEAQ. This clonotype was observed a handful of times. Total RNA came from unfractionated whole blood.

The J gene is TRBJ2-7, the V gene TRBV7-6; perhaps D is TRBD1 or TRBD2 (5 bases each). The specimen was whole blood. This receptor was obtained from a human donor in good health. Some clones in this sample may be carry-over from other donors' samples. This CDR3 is CASSHRDGAHEQYF. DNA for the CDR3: TGTGCCAGCAGCCATCGGGACGGGGCTCACGAGCAGTACTTC.